This T cell receptor (beta chain) was documented in a study of T cells in Graves' hyperthyroidism and ophthalmopathy. A remark on this clonotype: Its matching antigen is unknown. A junction boundary mismatches the germline segment, possibly from a read error.

Researchers amplified the TCR beta CDR3 regions from RNA transcripts. Initially, a first-round RT-PCR of the TCR CDR3 employed the HTBI primer set. TCRdb re-called the multiplex PCR reads with MiXCR, one entry per CDR3 protein. The table includes roughly 580,000 distinct CDR3 sequences, approximately 44% detected once. General study points: A median about 6.5 months before onset, the model predicted ophthalmopathy.

This CDR3 region has 15 residues. Germline assignment: CDR1 SNHLY and CDR2 FYNNEI. Sequencing used peripheral blood or thyroid tissue (not recorded which). The chain links TRBV2 to TRBJ1-1, with D unclear. This TCR was recovered from a woman younger than 35 with Graves' hyperthyroidism. CDR3 nucleotides: TGTGCCAGCAGAGAAGTAATCCACCCACGGACTGAAGCTTTCTTT. It codes for CASREVIHPRTEAFF.